Below are 8 T cell receptor beta chains sequenced from a single sample in a study of shared clonotypes between healthy human individuals. Assay: immunoSEQ multiplex PCR; the TCRdb copy retains only in-frame clones and omits some. The sample shows hundreds of thousands of clones, roughly 72% of them seen only once. The source material was PBMCs. These receptors came from a woman in her 40s in good health. Some clones in this sample may be carry-over from other donors' samples.

The genes are TRBV5-4 and TRBJ2-1; no reliable D call. The CDR3 length is 16 residues. The ends were cut back, 4 bases at V and 2 bases at J, with 16 bases in the middle. Looked up from germline, CDR1 is SGHNT and CDR2 is YYREEE (reference sequence). CDR3 DNA sequence: TGTGCCAGCAGCCCCGAATGGGGAAAAACCTACAATGAGCAGTTCTTC. This codes for CASSPEWGKTYNEQFF.

A word on this clone: A read error may be the cause here, since a much bigger clone is one base away. Other DNA variants within this sample encode the same CDR3. V gene TRBV7-9 combines with J gene TRBJ2-1; no reliable D call. Germline V gives CDR1 SEHNR, CDR2 FQNEAQ (reference sequence). The CDR3 runs to 12 residues. The V and J ends lost 2 bases and 1 base respectively, with 0 bases between them. CDR3 nucleotide sequence: TGTGCCAGCAGCTTATCCTACAATGAGCAGTTCTTC. Protein: CASSLSYNEQFF.

The chain employs TRBV4-3 and TRBJ2-3; 10 bases fit TRBD2. The germline V gene encodes CDR1 LGHNA and CDR2 YSLEER. The CDR3 extends over 17 amino acids. V shed 4 bases, J shed 4 bases, and the junction held 11 bases outside the gene matches. In DNA form, the CDR3 reads TGCGCCAGCAGCCCGACTCGAGCGGGAGGGCCCGCAGATACGCAGTATTTT. It specifies CASSPTRAGGPADTQYF.

The gene calls are TRBV7-2 and TRBJ2-2; the match to TRBD2 covers 10 bases. The germline CDR1 and CDR2 sequences are SGHTA and FQGNSA. Trimming at V came to 4 bases and at J to 6 bases, leaving 11 bases not matched to a gene. The CDR3 loop spans 17 amino acids. In nucleotides, the CDR3 is TGTGCCAGCAGCTCAACTTTTAGCGGGAGGTATTCCGGGGAGCTGTTTTTT. Translated, it gives CASSSTFSGRYSGELFF.

The rearrangement uses TRBV5-4 and TRBJ2-7; 7 nucleotides line up with TRBD2. Germline values: CDR1 SGHNT, CDR2 YYREEE (reference sequence). CDR3 size: 12 residues. The V and J ends lost 4 bases and 4 bases, in that order; junction bases with no gene match: 2. CDR3 nucleotide sequence: TGTGCCAGCAGCGCCGGGGGGTACGAGCAGTACTTC. It translates to CASSAGGYEQYF. The full variable domain, rest sourced from reference TRBV5-4 and TRBJ2-7, is ETGVTQSPTHLIKTRGQQVTLRCSSQSGHNTVSWYQQALGQGPQFIFQYYREEENGRGNFPPRFSGLQFPNYSSELNVNALELDDSALYLCASSAGGYEQYFGPGTRLTVT.

The chain couples TRBV21-1 to TRBJ2-2; TRBD2 reflects the table's D call only, with no check against the DNA. TRBV21-1 is noted as a pseudogene. CDR3 size: 16 residues. In nucleotides, the CDR3 is TGTGCCAGCAGCAATAGGGCTAGCGGGGCTCCCGGGGAGCTGTTTTTT. It yields the protein CASSNRASGAPGELFF.

The V call is TRBV6-4, the J call TRBJ2-2; D call uncertain. The CDR3 runs 15 residues. Between the trimmed V and J ends, which lost 0 bases and 2 bases, there was a span of 7 bases. CDR1 is MRHNA, CDR2 SNTAGT, per germline. The CDR3 reads CASSDSEANTGELFF. For the CDR3, the DNA is TGTGCCAGCAGTGACTCGGAAGCCAACACCGGGGAGCTGTTTTTT.

The V and J genes are TRBV27 and TRBJ1-1, with a weak D call TRBD1 (5 bases). Germline V CDR1 and CDR2: MNHEY, SMNVEV (reference sequence). The V and J ends lost 5 bases and 6 bases respectively, with 13 bases between them. The CDR3 totals 13 residues. For the CDR3, the DNA is TGTGCCAGCAGTGCCAGAGGGGTTTCTGAAGCTTTCTTT. Protein sequence: CASSARGVSEAFF.